Sequencing of this TCR beta chain was carried out in a study of radiation and T cells in renal cell carcinoma. The CDR3 totals 13 residues. With 6 bases removed from V and 3 bases from J, the gap between germline ends came to 11 bases. The germline gives CDR1 SNHLY, CDR2 FYNNEI. Repertoires were generated with immunoSEQ multiplex PCR, while TCRdb's copy carries only in-frame clones and drops some. The sample lists about 90,000 clones; 84% were seen once. The time point was: blood 4 weeks post-SBRT, at nephrectomy. Treatment in this sample: 15 Gy SBRT to primary tumor, nephrectomy 4 weeks later. Nephrectomy followed 15 Gy stereotactic body radiation by 4 weeks.

The specimen was blood, collected from a patient whose treatment included radiotherapy and nephrectomy. The rearrangement links TRBV2 to TRBJ1-1; D ambiguous. This receptor was identified in a man between 60 and 75 years old with renal cell carcinoma. CDR3 DNA: TGTGCCAGCAGCCGAGAGCGTGACACTGAAGCTTTCTTT. It codes for CASSRERDTEAFF.